What follows are 18 T cell receptor beta chains derived from one specimen sequenced in a study of blood T cell repertoires in COVID-19. Only in-frame clones appear in the TCRdb table, and some are missing; sequencing was by immunoSEQ multiplex PCR. The data contain around 80,000 clones, roughly 80% of them singletons. Sequencing was performed on peripheral blood. Every receptor here comes from a man older than 75 with acute or convalescent COVID-19.

The V gene is TRBV9, the J gene TRBJ2-3; the D gene is possibly TRBD1 (5 bases). The length of the CDR3 is 15 residues. In germline, CDR1 is SGDLS, CDR2 YYNGEE. Trimming stripped 0 bases from V and 2 bases from J, with 10 bases between. The CDR3 region has the DNA TGTGCCAGCAGCGTAGGGGGCCACCACACAGATACGCAGTATTTT. Translation gives CASSVGGHHTDTQYF. Drawing the rest from reference TRBV9 and TRBJ2-3, the complete variable domain is DSGVTQTPKHLITATGQRVTLRCSPRSGDLSVYWYQQSLDQGLQFLIQYYNGEERAKGNILERFSAQQFPDLHSELNLSSLELGDSALYFCASSVGGHHTDTQYFGPGTRLTVL.

There are a few counts of this clone. The chain joins TRBV11-1 to TRBJ2-2, with 9 bases identical to TRBD1. This CDR3 region has 15 residues. The V gene end was trimmed by 2 bases and the J gene end by 7 bases; junction bases not matched to a gene: 5. Germline CDR1 is SGHAT and CDR2 is FQDESV (reference sequence). CDR3 residues: CASSLQGQGIGELFF. The CDR3 nucleotides are TGTGCCAGCAGCTTACAAGGACAGGGGATCGGGGAGCTGTTTTTT.

The rearrangement uses TRBV29-1 and TRBJ1-1, with D possibly TRBD1 on 5 matching bases. The CDR3 spans 12 residues. Deletions cut 5 bases from V and 1 base from J, with 8 bases between. Germline V lookup: CDR1 SQVTM, CDR2 ANQGSEA. The CDR3 loop reads CSVRRGNTEAFF. The DNA of the CDR3 is TGCAGCGTTCGAAGGGGGAACACTGAAGCTTTCTTT.

The chain is built from TRBV10-3 and TRBJ2-7; D is unclear. There are 13 residues in the CDR3. Trimming removed 11 bases from V and 0 bases from J, with 14 bases in between. Germline-derived CDR1 and CDR2 are ENHRY and SYGVKD. In DNA form, the CDR3 reads TGTGCCTCCCATGGCCGGAGCTCCTACGAGCAGTACTTC. Translated, it gives CASHGRSSYEQYF.

The chain combines TRBV4-1 with TRBJ1-2; D perhaps matches TRBD1 (5 bases). CDR1 is MGHRA, CDR2 YSYEKL, per germline. This CDR3 spans 16 amino acids. V was clipped by 0 bases and J by 5 bases, with 16 bases between them. CDR3 residues: CASSQEGQGTRYGYTF. The DNA for the CDR3 is TGCGCCAGCAGCCAAGAAGGTCAGGGTACTCGGTATGGCTACACCTTC.

The J gene is TRBJ1-4, the V gene TRBV2, with 7 nucleotides matching TRBD1. The V and J ends lost 7 bases and 10 bases, in that order; junction bases with no gene match: 9. Germline V lookup: CDR1 SNHLY, CDR2 FYNNEI. The CDR3 consists of 13 residues. CDR3 in amino acids: CASTLTGFGKLFF. In nucleotides, the CDR3 is TGTGCCAGCACCTTGACAGGGTTTGGAAAACTGTTTTTT.

This CDR3 is CAWSAIGASNEKLFF. The CDR3 DNA is TGTGCCTGGAGTGCAATAGGGGCGTCTAATGAAAAACTGTTTTTT. V and J are TRBV30 and TRBJ1-4; the D gene is possibly TRBD1 (5 bases). The germline V gene has CDR1 GTSNPN and CDR2 SVGIG (reference sequence). The CDR3 runs to 15 residues. The V end was cut by 1 base, the J end by 3 bases, with 12 bases between. The whole variable domain, remainder taken from reference TRBV30 and TRBJ1-4, is SQTIHQWPATLVQPVGSPLSLECTVEGTSNPNLYWYRQAAGRGLQLLFYSVGIGQISSEVPQNLSASRPQDRQFILSSKKLLLSDSGFYLCAWSAIGASNEKLFFGSGTQLSVL.

This CDR3 reads CASSPGRDSYEQYF. The CDR3 region has the DNA TGTGCCAGCAGCCCTGGACGGGATTCCTACGAGCAGTACTTC. The rearrangement links TRBV11-2 to TRBJ2-7, with TRBD2 as a possible D gene (5 bases). The CDR3 has 14 amino acids. V was trimmed by 5 bases and J by 1 base, leaving 12 bases between them. CDR1 and CDR2 from the germline V gene are SGHAT and FQNNGV. Looking up the rest from reference TRBV11-2 and TRBJ2-7 gives the full variable domain: EAGVAQSPRYKIIEKRQSVAFWCNPISGHATLYWYQQILGQGPKLLIQFQNNGVVDDSQLPKDRFSAERLKGVDSTLKIQPAKLEDSAVYLCASSPGRDSYEQYFGPGTRLTVT.

The chain employs TRBV6-1 and TRBJ1-2; 9 nucleotides line up with TRBD1. V lost 1 base and J lost 7; bases outside the gene matches: 1. The germline V gene encodes CDR1 MNHNS and CDR2 SASEGT. The CDR3 contains 13 residues. CDR3 in amino acids: CASSEGDRAGYTF. The CDR3 coding sequence is TGTGCCAGCAGTGAAGGGGACAGGGCTGGCTACACCTTC.

The chain links TRBV19 to TRBJ2-6; TRBD1 agrees at 7 bases. The CDR3 is 18 amino acids. Unmatched junction bases numbered 6, after V lost 1 base and J lost 0 bases. Germline V CDR1 and CDR2: LNHDA, SQIVND (reference sequence). The CDR3 is CASSIGGTAFSGANVLTF. The CDR3 DNA sequence: TGTGCCAGTAGTATAGGGGGGACAGCCTTCTCTGGGGCCAACGTCCTGACTTTC.

The gene calls are TRBV7-2 and TRBJ1-4, with D unresolved. This CDR3 contains 16 residues. The germline V and J ends were trimmed by 1 base and 4 bases, with 13 bases remaining between them. Germline V gives CDR1 SGHTA, CDR2 FQGNSA. The CDR3 spells CASSLGSTRLNEKLFF. For the CDR3, the DNA is TGTGCCAGCAGCTTAGGTAGCACGAGGCTTAATGAAAAACTGTTTTTT.

V usage is TRBV16 and J usage is TRBJ1-1; D unclear. Deletions cut 6 bases from V and 1 base from J, with 9 bases between. In germline, CDR1 is KGHSY, CDR2 FQNENV. The CDR3 totals 13 residues. The CDR3 loop is CASSLLGNTEAFF. The DNA for the CDR3 is TGTGCCAGCAGTCTCCTAGGGAACACTGAAGCTTTCTTT.

This clone was seen once. This chain connects TRBV6-6 to TRBJ2-3, with 11 bases aligning to TRBD2. Germline CDR1 reads MNHNY; CDR2 reads SVGAGI (reference sequence). The CDR3 has 16 residues. J gave up 4 bases and V 1 base, and 4 bases lay outside the gene matches. For the CDR3, the DNA is TGTGCCAGCAGTTACTTGTCGGGACTAGCGGCAGATACGCAGTATTTT. It is translated as CASSYLSGLAADTQYF.

CDR3 nucleotides: TGTGCCAGCAGCGAGACTAGCGGGTGGGAGACCCAGTACTTC. Translating it yields CASSETSGWETQYF. The chain has TRBV6-2 or TRBV6-3 and TRBJ2-5, with 10 positions matching TRBD2. The CDR3 has 14 amino acids. Germline V CDR1 and CDR2: MNHEY, SVGEGT. Trimming took 6 bases from V and 5 from J; bases not matched to a gene: 6.

V gene TRBV20-1 combines with J gene TRBJ2-5; D gene uncertain. The CDR3 length is 11 residues. Germline V gene data show CDR1 as DFQATT and CDR2 as SNEGSKA (reference sequence). Deletions cut 4 bases from V and 3 bases from J, with 6 bases between. The CDR3 spells CSAIPEETQYF. The CDR3 DNA is TGCAGTGCTATCCCCGAAGAGACCCAGTACTTC.

The J gene is TRBJ1-2, the V gene TRBV7-2; TRBD1 might be the D (6 bases). Trimming removed 5 bases at V and 0 bases at J, with 19 bases between. The CDR3 runs to 17 residues. Germline CDR1 reads SGHTA; CDR2 reads FQGNSA. The CDR3 spells CASSAQGTGRANYGYTF. As DNA, the CDR3 is TGTGCCAGCAGCGCCCAGGGGACGGGACGGGCTAACTATGGCTACACCTTC.

This clone was seen just once. The V gene is TRBV10-3, the J gene TRBJ1-6, with D maybe TRBD1 (6 bases). V was trimmed by 5 bases and J by 10 bases, leaving 9 bases between them. CDR1 is ENHRY, CDR2 SYGVKD, per germline. The CDR3 is 12 amino acids. CDR3 residues: CAISRDNSPLHF. The CDR3 DNA is TGTGCCATCAGTAGGGACAACTCACCCCTCCACTTT.

The CDR3 region has the DNA TGCGCCAGCAGCCGGGGACAGGGGGCAGATACGCAGTATTTT. The encoded protein is CASSRGQGADTQYF. This chain connects TRBV4-1 to TRBJ2-3; TRBD1 agrees at 11 bases. Germline CDR1 reads MGHRA; CDR2 reads YSYEKL. V was clipped by 4 bases and J by 4 bases; unmatched bases: 1. The CDR3 consists of 14 residues.